This T cell receptor beta chain appears in the sequencing data of a study of OX40 agonist ivuxolimab in advanced cancers. At the level of the study: Ivuxolimab, which patients received intravenously every 2 weeks, was dosed at 0.01 to 10 mg/kg. Of the participants, over 30% had some prior anti-PD-1, anti-PD-L1 or anti-CTLA-4 therapy, which was allowed.

Only one count was recorded for this clone. Its antigen is still unknown. Clones were sequenced by immunoSEQ multiplex PCR, and TCRdb holds only the in-frame ones, with some missing. The repertoire holds about 53,000 clones, with 80% to 90% as singletons. Samples were taken at baseline and on day 1 of cycles 4 and 7. Overall study findings and caveats: People who partly responded at 0.1-3.0 mg/kg had some of the least clonal expansion seen.

Sequenced here: CD4+ or CD8+ T cells sorted from blood, sampled in a trial of the OX40 agonist ivuxolimab. This TCR was sampled from an adult with an advanced solid tumor such as melanoma, head and neck, liver or kidney cancer.

Here the CDR3 reads CASSPAGFLTNYGYTF. The CDR3 region has the DNA TGTGCCAGCAGTCCCGCGGGTTTTCTAACTAACTATGGCTACACCTTC. This chain links TRBV28 with TRBJ1-2; unclear D gene. The CDR3 consists of 16 residues. Germline lookup yields CDR1 MDHEN and CDR2 SYDVKM. V dropped 5 bases and J dropped 0 bases, with 16 bases sitting between them.